The T cell receptor beta chain described here comes from a study of T cells in localized non-small cell lung cancer. Study observations and caveats: Sequencing, confined to only one tumor region, leaves heterogeneity possible. Paired adjacent lung recovered a median about 60 of the top 100 tumor clones. Adjacent uninvolved lung tissue had the highest T cell clonality, exceeding tumor. Greater blood T cell density accompanied longer overall survival.

The CDR3 consists of 15 residues. Looked up from germline, CDR1 is LNHDA and CDR2 is SQIVND (reference sequence). Trimming took 9 bases from V and 2 from J; bases not matched to a gene: 12. Some clones are missing from TCRdb's copy, which holds only in-frame ones; the method was immunoSEQ multiplex PCR. The table records 20,000 to 25,000 clones, 85% to 90% of them present only once. Comment on this clone: What it binds is not known.

The sample was peripheral blood, taken before any cancer treatment. The TCR originated in a male donor aged 60 or over with stage I lung adenocarcinoma. The chain joins TRBV19 to TRBJ1-2; TRBD1 matches at 7 bases. The CDR3 DNA follows: TGTGCCAGCCAGAGCCCCGGGACAGCAAACTATGGCTACACCTTC. Its protein is CASQSPGTANYGYTF.